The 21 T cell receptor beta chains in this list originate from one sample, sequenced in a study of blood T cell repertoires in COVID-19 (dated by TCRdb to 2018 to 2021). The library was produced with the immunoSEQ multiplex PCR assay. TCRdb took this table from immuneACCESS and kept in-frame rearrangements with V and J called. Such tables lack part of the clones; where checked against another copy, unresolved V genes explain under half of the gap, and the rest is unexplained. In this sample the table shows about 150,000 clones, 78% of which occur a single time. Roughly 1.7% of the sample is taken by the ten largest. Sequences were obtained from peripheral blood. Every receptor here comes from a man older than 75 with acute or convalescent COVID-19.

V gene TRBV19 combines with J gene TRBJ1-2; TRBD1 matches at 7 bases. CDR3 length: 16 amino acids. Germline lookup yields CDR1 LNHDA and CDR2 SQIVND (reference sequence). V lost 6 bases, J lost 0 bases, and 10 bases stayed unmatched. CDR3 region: CASRRTGQHSNYGYTF. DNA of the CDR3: TGTGCCAGTAGGCGGACAGGCCAACATTCTAACTATGGCTACACCTTC.

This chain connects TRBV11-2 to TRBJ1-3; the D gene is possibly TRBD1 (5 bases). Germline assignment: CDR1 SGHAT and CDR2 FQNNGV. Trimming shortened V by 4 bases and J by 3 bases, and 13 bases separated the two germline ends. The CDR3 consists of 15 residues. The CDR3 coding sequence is TGTGCCAGCAGCTACCCTTGGGGGGATGGAAACACCATATATTTT. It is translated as CASSYPWGDGNTIYF.

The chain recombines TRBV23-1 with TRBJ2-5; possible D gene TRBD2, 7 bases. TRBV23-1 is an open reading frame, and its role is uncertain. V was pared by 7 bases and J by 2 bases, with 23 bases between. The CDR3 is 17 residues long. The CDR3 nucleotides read TGCGCCAGCACCCCGCTCGTGGGCGGGGGCCCACAAGAGACCCAGTACTTC. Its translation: CASTPLVGGGPQETQYF.

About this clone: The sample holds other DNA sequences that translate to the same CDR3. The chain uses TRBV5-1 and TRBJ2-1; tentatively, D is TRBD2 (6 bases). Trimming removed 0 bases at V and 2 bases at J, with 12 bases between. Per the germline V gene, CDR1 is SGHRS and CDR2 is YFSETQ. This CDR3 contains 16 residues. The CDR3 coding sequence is TGCGCCAGCAGCTTGGAAGGTAGCGGAGCCTACAATGAGCAGTTCTTC. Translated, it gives CASSLEGSGAYNEQFF.

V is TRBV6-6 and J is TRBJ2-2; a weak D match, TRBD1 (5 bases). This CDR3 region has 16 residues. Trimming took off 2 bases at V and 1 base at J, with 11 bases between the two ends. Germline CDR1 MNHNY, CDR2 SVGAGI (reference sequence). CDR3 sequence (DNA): TGTGCCAGCAGTTACCCCAGGGTTGGGAACACCGGGGAGCTGTTTTTT. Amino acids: CASSYPRVGNTGELFF.

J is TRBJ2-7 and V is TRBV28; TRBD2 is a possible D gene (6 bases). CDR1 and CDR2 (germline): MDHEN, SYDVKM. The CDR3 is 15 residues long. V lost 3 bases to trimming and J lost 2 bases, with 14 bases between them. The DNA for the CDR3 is TGTGCCAGCAGTTTTGCGGGGCCAAGACCCTACGAGCAGTACGTC. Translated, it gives CASSFAGPRPYEQYV.

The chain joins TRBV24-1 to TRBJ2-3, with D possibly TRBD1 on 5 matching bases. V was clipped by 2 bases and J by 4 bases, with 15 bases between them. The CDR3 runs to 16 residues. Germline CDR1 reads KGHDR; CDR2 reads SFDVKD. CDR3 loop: CATSDSGQGRADTQYF. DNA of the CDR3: TGTGCCACCAGTGATTCCGGCCAGGGTCGGGCAGATACGCAGTATTTT.

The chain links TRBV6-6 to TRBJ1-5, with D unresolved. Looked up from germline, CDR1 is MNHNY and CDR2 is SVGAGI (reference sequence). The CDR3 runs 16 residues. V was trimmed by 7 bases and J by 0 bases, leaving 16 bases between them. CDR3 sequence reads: CASILGSPLSNQPQHF. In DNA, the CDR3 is TGTGCCAGCATTCTCGGGAGTCCCCTTAGCAATCAGCCCCAGCATTTT.

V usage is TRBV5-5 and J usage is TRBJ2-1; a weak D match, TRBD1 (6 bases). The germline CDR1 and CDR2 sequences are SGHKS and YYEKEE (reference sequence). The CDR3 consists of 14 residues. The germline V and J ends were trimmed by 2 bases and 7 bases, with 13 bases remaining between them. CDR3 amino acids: CASSLGQSRNEQFF. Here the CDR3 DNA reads TGTGCCAGCAGCTTAGGACAGTCTCGGAATGAGCAGTTCTTC. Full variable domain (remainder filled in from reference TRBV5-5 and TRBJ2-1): DAGVTQSPTHLIKTRGQQVTLRCSPISGHKSVSWYQQVLGQGPQFIFQYYEKEERGRGNFPDRFSARQFPNYSSELNVNALLLGDSALYLCASSLGQSRNEQFFGPGTRLTVL.

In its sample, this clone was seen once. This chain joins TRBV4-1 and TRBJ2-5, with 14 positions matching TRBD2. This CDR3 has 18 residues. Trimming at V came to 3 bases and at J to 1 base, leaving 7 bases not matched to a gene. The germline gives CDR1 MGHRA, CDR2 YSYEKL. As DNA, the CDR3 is TGCGCCAGCAGCCACCACCCGGGACTAGCGGGGGCCCAAGAGACCCAGTACTTC. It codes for CASSHHPGLAGAQETQYF.

This CDR3 is CASSEPGQGARGYTF. CDR3 sequence (DNA): TGTGCCAGCAGTGAGCCGGGACAGGGGGCACGTGGCTACACCTTC. The chain has TRBV2 and TRBJ1-2; TRBD1 matches at 12 bases. V trimming: 3 bases; J trimming: 7 bases; junction bases outside the gene matches: 6. The CDR3 sequence is 15 residues long. The germline V gene has CDR1 SNHLY and CDR2 FYNNEI.

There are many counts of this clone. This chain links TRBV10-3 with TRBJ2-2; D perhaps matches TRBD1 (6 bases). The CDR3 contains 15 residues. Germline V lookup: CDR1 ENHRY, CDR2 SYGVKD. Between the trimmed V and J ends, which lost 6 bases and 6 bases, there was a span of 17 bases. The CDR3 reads CAISRDTGSSGELFF. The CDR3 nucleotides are TGTGCCATCAGCCGGGACACCGGTTCCTCCGGGGAGCTGTTTTTT.

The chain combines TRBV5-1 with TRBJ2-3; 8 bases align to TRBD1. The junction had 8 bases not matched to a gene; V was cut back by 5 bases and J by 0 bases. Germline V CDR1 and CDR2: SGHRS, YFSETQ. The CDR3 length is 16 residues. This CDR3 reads CASRQWGQASTDTQYF. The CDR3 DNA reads TGCGCCAGCAGGCAATGGGGACAGGCAAGCACAGATACGCAGTATTTT.

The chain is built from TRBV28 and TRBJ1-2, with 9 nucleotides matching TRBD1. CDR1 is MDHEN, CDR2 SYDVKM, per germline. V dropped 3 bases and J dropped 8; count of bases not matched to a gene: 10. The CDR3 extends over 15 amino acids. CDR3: CASSFPDRGRRGYTF. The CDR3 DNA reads TGTGCCAGCAGTTTCCCGGACAGGGGCCGGCGAGGCTACACCTTC.

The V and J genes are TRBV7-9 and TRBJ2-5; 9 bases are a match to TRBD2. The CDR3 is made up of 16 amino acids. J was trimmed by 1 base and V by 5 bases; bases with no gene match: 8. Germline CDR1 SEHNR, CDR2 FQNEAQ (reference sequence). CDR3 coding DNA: TGTGCCAGCAGCATCCCTAGCGGGGTTAGCCAAGAGACCCAGTACTTC. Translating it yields CASSIPSGVSQETQYF.

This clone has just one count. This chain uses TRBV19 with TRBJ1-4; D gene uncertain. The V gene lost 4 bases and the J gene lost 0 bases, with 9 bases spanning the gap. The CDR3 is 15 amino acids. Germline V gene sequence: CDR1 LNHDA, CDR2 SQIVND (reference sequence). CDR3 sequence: CASSTSSATNEKLFF. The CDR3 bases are TGTGCCAGTAGTACTTCATCGGCAACTAATGAAAAACTGTTTTTT.

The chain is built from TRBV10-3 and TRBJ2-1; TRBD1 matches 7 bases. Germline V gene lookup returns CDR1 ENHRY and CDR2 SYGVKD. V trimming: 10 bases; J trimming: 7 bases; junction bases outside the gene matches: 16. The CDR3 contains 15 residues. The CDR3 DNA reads TGTGCCACCCTCACCTTCGGACAGGCTGGTAATGAGCAGTTCTTC. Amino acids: CATLTFGQAGNEQFF.

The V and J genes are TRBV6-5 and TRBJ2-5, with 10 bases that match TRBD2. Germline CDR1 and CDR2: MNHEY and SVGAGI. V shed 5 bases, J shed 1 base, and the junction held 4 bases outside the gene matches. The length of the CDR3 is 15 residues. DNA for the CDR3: TGTGCCAGCAGTCTAAGCGGGGGGGTCCAAGAGACCCAGTACTTC. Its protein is CASSLSGGVQETQYF.

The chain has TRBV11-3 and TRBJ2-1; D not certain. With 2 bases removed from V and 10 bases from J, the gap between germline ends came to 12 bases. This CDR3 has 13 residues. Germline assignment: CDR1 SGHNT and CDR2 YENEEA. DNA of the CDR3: TGTGCCAGCAGCTTATACCGCGTGATAGAGCAGTTCTTC. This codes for CASSLYRVIEQFF.

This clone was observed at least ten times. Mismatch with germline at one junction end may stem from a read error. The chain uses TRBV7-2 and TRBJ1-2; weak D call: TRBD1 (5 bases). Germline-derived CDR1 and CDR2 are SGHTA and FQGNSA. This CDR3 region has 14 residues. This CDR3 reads CASSLAGGDSGYTF. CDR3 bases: TGTGCCAGCAGCCTAGCGGGAGGGGATAGTGGCTACACCTTC. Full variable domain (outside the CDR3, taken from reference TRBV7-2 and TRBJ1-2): GAGVSQSPSNKVTEKGKDVELRCDPISGHTALYWYRQSLGQGLEFLIYFQGNSAPDKSGLPSDRFSAERTGGSVSTLTIQRTQQEDSAVYLCASSLAGGDSGYTFGSGTRLTVV.

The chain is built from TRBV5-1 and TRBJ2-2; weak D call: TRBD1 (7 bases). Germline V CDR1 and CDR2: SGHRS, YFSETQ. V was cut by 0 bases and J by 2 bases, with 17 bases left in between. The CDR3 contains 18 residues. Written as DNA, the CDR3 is TGCGCCAGCAGCTTGGAAACCCGGCAGGGGGGTAACACCGGGGAGCTGTTTTTT. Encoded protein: CASSLETRQGGNTGELFF. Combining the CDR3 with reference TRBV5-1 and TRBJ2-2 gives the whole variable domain KAGVTQTPRYLIKTRGQQVTLSCSPISGHRSVSWYQQTPGQGLQFLFEYFSETQRNKGNFPGRFSGRQFSNSRSEMNVSTLELGDSALYLCASSLETRQGGNTGELFFGEGSRLTVL.